The next 12 T cell receptor beta chains were all read from a single sample in a study of human CD4 T cells and Enterobacteriaceae (dated by TCRdb to the early 2020s). On a FACSAria III, memory CD4+ T cells were FACS-sorted to over 95% purity, defined as all CD4+ cells except CD45RA+CCR7+CD95- naive cells. Library preparation used the immunoSEQ multiplex PCR assay. Drawn from immuneACCESS, this table holds only the in-frame rearrangements with V and J called that TCRdb kept. Clones are partly lost; checked studies trace under half to an unresolved V gene and leave the rest unexplained. The sample includes tens of thousands of clones, with almost 85% observed a single time. About 1.5% of the sample belongs to the ten largest clones. The material sequenced was memory CD4+ T cells from blood. The cell subset or site label on this specimen signifies: total memory CD4 T cells sorted directly ex vivo, unstimulated. The receptors derive from a human donor in good health.

This clone was counted between two and nine times. The chain uses TRBV6-1 and TRBJ2-2, with D uncertain. The V end was cut by 11 bases, the J end by 6 bases, with 19 bases between. The CDR3 is 14 amino acids. CDR1 is MNHNS and CDR2 is SASEGT in the germline V gene. CDR3 in amino acids: CAGGLVISAGELFF. Here the CDR3 DNA reads TGTGCCGGCGGCCTAGTTATTTCCGCCGGGGAGCTGTTTTTT.

The chain is built from TRBV7-9 and TRBJ2-7; 9 nucleotides agree with TRBD1. This CDR3 spans 17 amino acids. Germline CDR1 reads SEHNR; CDR2 reads FQNEAQ (reference sequence). Trimming cost V 4 bases and J 0 bases; bases outside gene matches: 10. The CDR3 region is CASSSGVTGGHSYEQYF. The CDR3 DNA reads TGTGCCAGCAGCTCCGGGGTAACAGGGGGCCACTCCTACGAGCAGTACTTC.

The chain carries TRBV5-4 and TRBJ1-1; possibly TRBD1 for D (6 bases). This CDR3 spans 13 amino acids. CDR1 is SGHNT and CDR2 is YYREEE in the germline V gene (reference sequence). Trimming pared 0 bases from V and 11 bases from J, leaving 14 bases between. This CDR3 is CASSLDRARGAFF. In DNA, the CDR3 is TGTGCCAGCAGCTTGGACAGGGCCCGTGGGGCTTTCTTT.

The sample holds a few counts of this clone. V is TRBV10-1 and J is TRBJ2-7; TRBD2 matches at 9 bases. Germline V gives CDR1 WNHNN, CDR2 SYGVQD (reference sequence). The CDR3 length is 16 residues. The V gene end was trimmed by 6 bases and the J gene end by 0 bases; junction bases not matched to a gene: 9. The CDR3 is CASRAKGLACSYEQYF. The CDR3 DNA is TGCGCCAGCAGGGCAAAAGGACTAGCGTGCTCCTACGAGCAGTACTTC.

CDR3 loop: CASSLDRNEQYF. The CDR3, as DNA: TGTGCCAGCAGCTTAGACAGGAACGAGCAGTACTTC. The genes are TRBV11-2 and TRBJ2-7; D call uncertain. The germline gives CDR1 SGHAT, CDR2 FQNNGV. This CDR3 has 12 amino acids. The V and J ends lost 0 bases and 5 bases respectively, with 5 bases between them.

The chain joins TRBV28 to TRBJ2-7; D not resolved. CDR1 and CDR2 (germline): MDHEN, SYDVKM. The CDR3 runs to 14 residues. The V end lost 3 bases, the J end lost 2 bases, and 11 bases lay between the germline ends. CDR3 bases: TGTGCCAGCAGTTTCAGGCTAGACCCCTACGAGCAGTACTTC. Protein product: CASSFRLDPYEQYF. The whole variable domain, filled in from reference TRBV28 and TRBJ2-7, reads DVKVTQSSRYLVKRTGEKVFLECVQDMDHENMFWYRQDPGLGLRLIYFSYDVKMKEKGDIPEGYSVSREKKERFSLILESASTNQTSMYLCASSFRLDPYEQYFGPGTRLTVT.

The V and J genes are TRBV2 and TRBJ1-1; D call uncertain. Germline CDR1 reads SNHLY; CDR2 reads FYNNEI. The CDR3 totals 11 residues. V was shortened by 2 bases and J by 8 bases, with 6 bases between the two germline ends. CDR3 bases: TGTGCCAGCAGTGAATACAAGGAAGCTTTCTTT. This gives the protein CASSEYKEAFF.

The chain recombines TRBV6-1 with TRBJ2-3; the D gene is possibly TRBD1 (5 bases). Germline V gives CDR1 MNHNS, CDR2 SASEGT. V was clipped by 4 bases and J by 8 bases, with 16 bases between them. This CDR3 has 14 amino acids. This CDR3 is CASSVLQGEGTQYF. CDR3 nucleotides: TGTGCCAGCAGTGTTTTGCAGGGTGAAGGTACGCAGTATTTT.

V gene TRBV28 combines with J gene TRBJ2-7; the D is unclear. The CDR3 consists of 17 residues. In germline, CDR1 is MDHEN, CDR2 SYDVKM. V lost 8 bases, J lost 6 bases, and 29 bases lay in between. The CDR3 DNA reads as TGTGCCAGCCCTCCTCGAGCAACCCCTCTAATAGGGTCCGAGCAGTACTTC. Protein product: CASPPRATPLIGSEQYF.

The V and J genes are TRBV5-5 and TRBJ2-7, with a tentative D call TRBD2 (6 bases). The CDR3 is 14 residues long. V gave up 7 bases and J gave up 4 bases, with 18 bases separating them. Germline-derived CDR1 and CDR2 are SGHKS and YYEKEE (reference sequence). The CDR3 DNA sequence: TGTGCCAGCTCCTGGGGGGTGAACGCGTACGAGCAGTACTTC. Amino acid sequence: CASSWGVNAYEQYF.

This chain links TRBV6-6 with TRBJ1-2, with D maybe TRBD1 (5 bases). The CDR3 sequence is 13 residues long. Germline CDR1 MNHNY, CDR2 SVGAGI (reference sequence). V was trimmed by 5 bases and J by 1 base, leaving 8 bases between them. CDR3 in DNA: TGTGCCAGCAGTCCTGACAGTAACTATGGCTACACCTTC. It yields the protein CASSPDSNYGYTF.

The CDR3: CASIPGGPGGDEKLFF. For the CDR3, the DNA is TGTGCCAGCATTCCGGGGGGCCCCGGAGGGGATGAAAAACTGTTTTTT. This chain links TRBV28 with TRBJ1-4; maybe TRBD1 (6 bases). Germline V gene sequence: CDR1 MDHEN, CDR2 SYDVKM. The CDR3 is made up of 16 amino acids. Trimming took 7 bases from V and 6 from J, leaving 21 bases between them.